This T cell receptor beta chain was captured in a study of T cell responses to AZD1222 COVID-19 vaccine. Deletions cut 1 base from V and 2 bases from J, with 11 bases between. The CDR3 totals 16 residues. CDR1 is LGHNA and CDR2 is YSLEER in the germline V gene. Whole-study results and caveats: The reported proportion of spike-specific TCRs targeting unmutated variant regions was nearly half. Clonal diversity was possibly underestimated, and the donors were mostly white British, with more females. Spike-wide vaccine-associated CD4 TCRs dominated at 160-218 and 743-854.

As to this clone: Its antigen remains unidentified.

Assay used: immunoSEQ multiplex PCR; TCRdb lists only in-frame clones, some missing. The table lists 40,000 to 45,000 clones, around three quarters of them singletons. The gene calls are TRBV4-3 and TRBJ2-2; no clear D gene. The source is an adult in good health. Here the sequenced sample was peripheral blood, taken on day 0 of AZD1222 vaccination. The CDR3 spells CASSQAGGRNTGELFF. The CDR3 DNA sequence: TGCGCCAGCAGCCAAGCGGGCGGCCGAAACACCGGGGAGCTGTTTTTT.